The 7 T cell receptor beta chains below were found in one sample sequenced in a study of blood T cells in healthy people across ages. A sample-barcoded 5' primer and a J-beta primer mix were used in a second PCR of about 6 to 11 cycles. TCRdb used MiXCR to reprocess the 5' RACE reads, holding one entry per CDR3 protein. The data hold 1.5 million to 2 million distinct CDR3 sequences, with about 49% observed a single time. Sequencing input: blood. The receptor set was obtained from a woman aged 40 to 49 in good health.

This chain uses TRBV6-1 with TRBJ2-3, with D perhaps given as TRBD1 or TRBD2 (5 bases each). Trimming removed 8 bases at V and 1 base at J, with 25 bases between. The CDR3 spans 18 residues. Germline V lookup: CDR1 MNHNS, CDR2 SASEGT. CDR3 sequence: CASRSTRGGGSGTDTQYF. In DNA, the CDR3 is TGTGCCAGCCGCTCAACTCGCGGTGGGGGTTCGGGCACAGATACGCAGTATTTT.

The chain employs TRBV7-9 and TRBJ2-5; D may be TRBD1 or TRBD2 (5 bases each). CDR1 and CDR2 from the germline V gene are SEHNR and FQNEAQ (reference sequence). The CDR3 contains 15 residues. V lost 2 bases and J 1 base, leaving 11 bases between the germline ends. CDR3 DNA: TGTGCCAGCAGCTTAACGGGGCACGGCCAAGAGACCCAGTACTTC. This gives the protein CASSLTGHGQETQYF. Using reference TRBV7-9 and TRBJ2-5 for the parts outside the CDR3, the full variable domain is DTGVSQNPRHKITKRGQNVTFRCDPISEHNRLYWYRQTLGQGPEFLTYFQNEAQLEKSRLLSDRFSAERPKGSFSTLEIQRTEQGDSAMYLCASSLTGHGQETQYFGPGTRLLVL.

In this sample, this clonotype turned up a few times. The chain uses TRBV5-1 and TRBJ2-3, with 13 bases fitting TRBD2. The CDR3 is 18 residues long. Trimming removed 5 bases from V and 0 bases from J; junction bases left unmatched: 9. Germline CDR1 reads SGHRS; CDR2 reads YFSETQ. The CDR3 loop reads CASSAPGGLAGSTDTQYF. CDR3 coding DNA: TGCGCCAGCAGTGCCCCGGGGGGACTAGCGGGGAGCACAGATACGCAGTATTTT.

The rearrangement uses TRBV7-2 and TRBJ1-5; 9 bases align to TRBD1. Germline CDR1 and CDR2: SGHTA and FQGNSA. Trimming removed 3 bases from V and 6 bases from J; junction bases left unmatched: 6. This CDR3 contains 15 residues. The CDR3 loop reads CASSFNGQGIQPQHF. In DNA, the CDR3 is TGTGCCAGCAGCTTTAACGGACAGGGGATTCAGCCCCAGCATTTT.

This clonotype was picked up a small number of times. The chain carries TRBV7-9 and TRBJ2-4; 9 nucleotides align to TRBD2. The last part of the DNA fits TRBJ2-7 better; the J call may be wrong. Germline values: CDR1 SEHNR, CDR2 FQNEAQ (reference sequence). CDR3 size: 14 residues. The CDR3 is CASSFAGGPSEQYF. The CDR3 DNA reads TGTGCCAGCAGCTTTGCGGGGGGGCCATCCGAGCAGTACTTC.

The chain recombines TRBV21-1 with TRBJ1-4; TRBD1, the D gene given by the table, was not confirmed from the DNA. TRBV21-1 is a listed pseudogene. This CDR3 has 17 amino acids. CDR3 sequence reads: CAALDRKRGVPRGKLFF. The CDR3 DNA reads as TGTGCCGCCCTGGACAGAAAACGGGGCGTCCCTAGGGGAAAACTGTTTTTT.

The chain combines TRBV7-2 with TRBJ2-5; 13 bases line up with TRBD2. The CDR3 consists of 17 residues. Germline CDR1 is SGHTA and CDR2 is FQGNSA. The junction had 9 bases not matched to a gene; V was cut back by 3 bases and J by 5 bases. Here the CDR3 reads CASSLGTSGKGMETQYF. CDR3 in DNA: TGTGCCAGCAGCTTGGGGACTAGCGGGAAAGGGATGGAGACCCAGTACTTC.